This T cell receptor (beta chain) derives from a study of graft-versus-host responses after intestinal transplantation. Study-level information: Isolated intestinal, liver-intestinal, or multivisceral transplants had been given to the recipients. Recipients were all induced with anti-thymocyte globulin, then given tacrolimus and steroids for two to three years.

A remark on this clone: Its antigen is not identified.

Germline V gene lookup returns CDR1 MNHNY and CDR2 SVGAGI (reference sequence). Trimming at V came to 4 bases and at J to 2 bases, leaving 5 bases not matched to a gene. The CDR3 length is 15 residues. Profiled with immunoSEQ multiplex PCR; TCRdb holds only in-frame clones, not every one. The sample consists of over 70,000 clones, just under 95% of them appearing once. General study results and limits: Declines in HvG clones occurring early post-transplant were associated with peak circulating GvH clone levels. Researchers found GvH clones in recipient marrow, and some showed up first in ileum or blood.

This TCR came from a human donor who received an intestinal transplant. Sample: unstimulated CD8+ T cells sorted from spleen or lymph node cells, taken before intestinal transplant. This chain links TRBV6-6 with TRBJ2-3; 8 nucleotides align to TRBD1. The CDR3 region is CASSSRQGFTDTQYF. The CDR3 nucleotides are TGTGCCAGCAGTTCGAGACAGGGGTTCACAGATACGCAGTATTTT.